This T cell receptor (beta chain) was found in a study of CD8 T cells in Susac syndrome. Looking at the study overall: Patients with Susac syndrome were, at the time of blood collection, therapy-naive, maintained on corticosteroids, or maintained on intravenous immunoglobulin alone.

Sequencing of TCR beta was carried out in blood CD8+ and CD4+ T cells. The diagnostic criteria were recently defined, and patients with Susac syndrome met them for definite or probable disease. Reverse transcription of roughly 0.5 to 1 ug RNA was performed with random hexamers. The TCR beta CDR3 was amplified by immunoSEQ multiplex PCR across 54 Vbeta, 13 Jbeta. TCRdb reprocessed the immunoSEQ multiplex PCR reads via MiXCR and lists one record per CDR3 protein. This table has roughly 160,000 distinct CDR3 sequences, about 96% appearing once. Germline loops: CDR1 DFQATT, CDR2 SNEGSKA (reference sequence). Trimming left V 6 bases short and J 3 bases short, with 11 bases between. The length of the CDR3 is 13 residues.

The sequence was collected from a human donor with Susac syndrome. This rearrangement joins TRBV20-1 to TRBJ1-4; D is unresolved. Sequencing was done on a sample of CD4+ T cells from PBMCs. The DNA for the CDR3 is TGCAGTGCCAGGAGGGTAGCTAATGAAAAACTGTTTTTT. Amino acid sequence: CSARRVANEKLFF.